The TCR beta chain described here comes from a study of healthy donors' naive CD4 and CD8 T cells. For the study at large: All functional IMGT TCR alpha variants were covered by new primers.

V lost 0 bases and J 2 bases, leaving 14 bases between the germline ends. Germline V gene lookup returns CDR1 DFQATT and CDR2 SNEGSKA (reference sequence). The CDR3 contains 15 residues. Study results and limitations: Positive CDR3 charge linked to CD4+ cells, negative to CD8+ cells.

About this clonotype itself: What it binds is unknown.

TCR libraries were built from about 500 ng of total RNA by linear amplification. In the original analysis: Tens of thousands of TCR alpha transcripts were sequenced from about five healthy donors. TCRdb recomputed calls from the reads with MiXCR, one row per CDR3 protein. The V and J calls shown here were made by TCRdb, not taken from the authors' results. The sample contains some 190,000 distinct CDR3 sequences, 74% of which appear only once. CD4+CD8-CD45RO-CD45RA+ cells were naive CD4+; CD8+CD4-CD45RA+CD27bright cells were naive CD8+. This sequence originates from a pool of human donors in good health; the sample pools cells from several healthy donors. The sample taken for sequencing was naive CD4+ and CD8+ T cells sorted from blood, pooled from several donors. J is TRBJ2-7 and V is TRBV20-1; the D gene is possibly TRBD2 (5 bases). CDR3 DNA sequence: TGCAGTGCTAGAGATTCCGGAGGCAGTGCCTACGAGCAGTACTTC. Protein: CSARDSGGSAYEQYF.